The 20 T cell receptor beta chains in this list originate from one sample, sequenced in a study of technical replicates of blood from several donors. The table came from immunoSEQ multiplex PCR; TCRdb's copy has only in-frame clones and leaves some out. Counted here are about 62,000 clones, around 87% occurring once; the ten biggest clones make up around 5.3%. The sequencing sample was made of PBMCs. These receptors all come from a human donor in good health. Some clones in this sample may be carry-over from other donors' samples.

J is TRBJ2-5 and V is TRBV9; 8 positions match TRBD2. V trimming: 0 bases; J trimming: 0 bases; junction bases outside the gene matches: 4. CDR3 size: 16 residues. The germline V gene has CDR1 SGDLS and CDR2 YYNGEE. The CDR3 nucleotides are TGTGCCAGCAGCGTAGGGACTAGCAGCTACCAAGAGACCCAGTACTTC. Its protein product is CASSVGTSSYQETQYF.

J is TRBJ2-2 and V is TRBV11-3, with 14 bases that match TRBD2. Germline CDR1 SGHNT, CDR2 YENEEA. The junction had 4 bases not matched to a gene; V was cut back by 5 bases and J by 5 bases. The CDR3 runs to 16 residues. CDR3 amino acids: CASSPRTSGRTGELFF. DNA for the CDR3: TGTGCCAGCAGCCCGCGGACTAGCGGGAGGACCGGGGAGCTGTTTTTT.

The chain is built from TRBV4-3 and TRBJ2-3, with a weak D call TRBD1 (5 bases). CDR3 size: 18 residues. Germline V gene sequence: CDR1 LGHNA, CDR2 YSLEER. Deletions cut 4 bases from V and 1 base from J, with 21 bases between. CDR3 sequence (DNA): TGCGCCAGCAGCCGATATTTTTGGGGCCCCGGAGGCACAGATACGCAGTATTTT. This translates into CASSRYFWGPGGTDTQYF.

The V gene is TRBV7-2, the J gene TRBJ2-3; maybe TRBD2 (5 bases). Germline CDR1 SGHTA, CDR2 FQGNSA. The V end was cut by 4 bases, the J end by 0 bases, with 11 bases between. There are 15 residues in the CDR3. CDR3 region: CASSSILGSTDTQYF. CDR3 bases: TGTGCCAGCAGCTCCATACTAGGGAGCACAGATACGCAGTATTTT.

In this sample, this clone turned up a few times. The rearrangement joins TRBV7-6 to TRBJ2-2; D remains ambiguous. This CDR3 contains 14 residues. In germline, CDR1 is SGHVS, CDR2 FNYEAQ. V was shortened by 5 bases and J by 0 bases, with 7 bases between the two germline ends. The CDR3 sequence is CASSPSANTGELFF. The DNA for the CDR3 is TGTGCCAGCAGCCCCAGTGCGAACACCGGGGAGCTGTTTTTT.

The rearrangement links TRBV27 to TRBJ1-2; 9 bases match TRBD1. Germline V gene lookup returns CDR1 MNHEY and CDR2 SMNVEV (reference sequence). CDR3 length equals 14 residues. After removal of 5 bases from V and 8 bases from J, the junction contained 9 bases not matched to a gene. CDR3 sequence reads: CASSIRDRAGGYTF. The DNA of the CDR3 is TGTGCCAGCAGTATCCGGGACAGGGCCGGGGGCTACACCTTC.

The V and J genes are TRBV6-5 and TRBJ1-4; D ambiguous. The CDR3 has 15 residues. CDR1 and CDR2 (germline): MNHEY, SVGAGI. Trimming took off 6 bases at V and 0 bases at J, with 11 bases between the two ends. The CDR3 region is CASSPTIATNEKLFF. In nucleotides, the CDR3 is TGTGCCAGCAGCCCAACGATAGCAACTAATGAAAAACTGTTTTTT.

In its sample, this clone was seen once. The chain employs TRBV7-8 and TRBJ2-2, with TRBD2 as a possible D gene (5 bases). Germline CDR1 reads SGHVS; CDR2 reads FQNEAQ. V dropped 3 bases and J dropped 5 bases, with 16 bases sitting between them. The CDR3 totals 16 residues. The CDR3 sequence: CASSFGRIGGTGELFF. The DNA for the CDR3 is TGTGCCAGCAGCTTTGGCCGAATAGGAGGAACCGGGGAGCTGTTTTTT.

This chain links TRBV6-5 with TRBJ2-1, with 10 bases identical to TRBD2. From germline, CDR1 is MNHEY and CDR2 SVGAGI. V gave up 5 bases and J gave up 5 bases; unmatched junction bases: 3. There are 14 residues in the CDR3. The chain's CDR3 is CASSIGTSDNEQFF. CDR3 sequence (DNA): TGTGCCAGCAGTATCGGGACTAGCGACAATGAGCAGTTCTTC.

This chain uses TRBV4-1 with TRBJ2-4; no clear D. Germline V gives CDR1 MGHRA, CDR2 YSYEKL. The CDR3 runs 15 residues. With 4 bases removed from V and 6 bases from J, the gap between germline ends came to 16 bases. The CDR3 DNA reads TGCGCCAGCAGCCCCCGAGCGACCCTCGGAAACATTCAGTACTTC. This codes for CASSPRATLGNIQYF.

The rearrangement links TRBV6-5 to TRBJ2-7, with D tentatively TRBD2 (6 bases). The CDR3 is 13 residues long. Trimming removed 7 bases from V and 0 bases from J, with 10 bases in between. CDR1 and CDR2 from the germline V gene are MNHEY and SVGAGI. CDR3 sequence: CASMSGSSYEQYF. Written as DNA, the CDR3 is TGTGCCAGCATGTCCGGGAGCTCCTACGAGCAGTACTTC.

The V and J genes are TRBV21-1 and TRBJ2-3; the table's D call, TRBD1, has no DNA check behind it. TRBV21-1 is termed a pseudogene. The CDR3 spans 16 residues. CDR3 loop: CASSNWDRGSTDTQYF. The CDR3 region has the DNA TGTGCCAGCAGCAACTGGGACAGGGGGTCGACAGATACGCAGTATTTT.

J is TRBJ2-7 and V is TRBV5-6; D unclear. CDR3 length equals 13 residues. Trimming shortened V by 1 base and J by 0 bases, and 5 bases separated the two germline ends. From germline, CDR1 is SGHDT and CDR2 YYEEEE. The CDR3 here is CASSLTSSYEQYF. CDR3 nucleotide sequence: TGTGCCAGCAGCTTGACGAGCTCCTACGAGCAGTACTTC.

V is TRBV11-3 and J is TRBJ2-7; a possible D gene is TRBD2 (6 bases). Trimming removed 2 bases from V and 1 base from J, with 9 bases in between. This CDR3 is 14 amino acids long. Germline CDR1 and CDR2: SGHNT and YENEEA. In DNA, the CDR3 is TGTGCCAGCAGCTTACAGGGAGGATCCTACGAGCAGTACTTC. Translating gives CASSLQGGSYEQYF.

The rearrangement links TRBV7-8 to TRBJ1-1; TRBD1 might be the D (5 bases). The CDR3 is 14 amino acids. From germline, CDR1 is SGHVS and CDR2 FQNEAQ. V was cut by 1 base and J by 7 bases, with 13 bases left in between. The CDR3 DNA follows: TGTGCCAGCAGCTTAGTAATGGAGGGGCTTGAAGCTTTCTTT. Protein sequence: CASSLVMEGLEAFF.

This clone was detected only once. This chain uses TRBV6-5 with TRBJ1-2; D possibly corresponds to TRBD1 (6 bases). With 7 bases removed from V and 1 base from J, the gap between germline ends came to 16 bases. Per the germline V gene, CDR1 is MNHEY and CDR2 is SVGAGI. The CDR3 has 15 residues. CDR3 protein: CASKVGQTGNYGYTF. The CDR3 nucleotides read TGTGCCAGCAAGGTCGGACAGACTGGTAACTATGGCTACACCTTC.

The chain combines TRBV18 with TRBJ2-1; possibly TRBD1 for D (5 bases). Trimming pared 5 bases from V and 7 bases from J, leaving 21 bases between. This CDR3 is 16 amino acids long. Germline assignment: CDR1 KGHSH and CDR2 LQKENI. The CDR3 bases are TGTGCCAGCTCAGAGACAAGGAAGGCGTCAGGGAATGAGCAGTTCTTC. It is translated as CASSETRKASGNEQFF.

CDR3 in DNA: TGCAGCGTTGAGGCTAGCGGAAGCGGCGCGAACACCGGGGAGCTGTTTTTT. Its translation is CSVEASGSGANTGELFF. The gene calls are TRBV29-1 and TRBJ2-2; 7 bases agree with TRBD2. The germline gives CDR1 SQVTM, CDR2 ANQGSEA. The CDR3 runs 17 residues. The V gene end was trimmed by 3 bases and the J gene end by 0 bases; junction bases not matched to a gene: 10.

The chain combines TRBV20-1 with TRBJ1-4; unclear D gene. The CDR3 length is 11 residues. V gave up 5 bases and J gave up 6 bases, with 7 bases separating them. CDR1 and CDR2 from the germline V gene are DFQATT and SNEGSKA (reference sequence). The CDR3 loop reads CSAPHDEKLFF. For the CDR3, the DNA is TGCAGTGCTCCACACGATGAAAAACTGTTTTTT.

The rearrangement joins TRBV7-9 to TRBJ2-1, with TRBD2 identical over 8 bases. The CDR3 spans 14 residues. J lost 3 bases, V lost 7 bases, and 5 bases had no gene match. Germline CDR1 and CDR2: SEHNR and FQNEAQ (reference sequence). This CDR3 is CASTRLAHYNEQFF. The CDR3 coding sequence is TGTGCCAGCACCCGACTAGCGCACTACAATGAGCAGTTCTTC.